Below are 15 T cell receptor beta chains sequenced from a single sample in a study of neurological immune-mediated disorders. TCRdb used MiXCR to reprocess the 5' RACE reads, holding one entry per CDR3 protein. The sample holds tens of thousands of distinct CDR3 sequences; approximately 17% are singletons and the top ten take 15%. Material: PBMCs. Receptors were obtained from a middle-aged woman in good health.

This clonotype was detected ten times or more. DNA of the CDR3: TGTGCCATCGGGACAGACCTGACCAATTCACCCCTCCACTTT. Translated: CAIGTDLTNSPLHF. The V and J genes are TRBV15 and TRBJ1-6, with TRBD1 matching 7 bases. The trim removed 10 bases at V and 7 bases at J, leaving 10 bases unmatched. Germline values: CDR1 LNHNV, CDR2 YYDKDF (reference sequence). The CDR3 runs 14 residues.

Many counts were recorded for this clonotype. V gene TRBV3-1 combines with J gene TRBJ2-1, with TRBD2 matching 10 bases. The trim removed 2 bases at V and 2 bases at J, leaving 3 bases unmatched. The CDR3 extends over 16 amino acids. Germline-derived CDR1 and CDR2 are LGHDT and YNNKEL (reference sequence). CDR3: CASSQTTSGAYNEQFF. CDR3 bases: TGTGCCAGCAGCCAAACAACTAGCGGGGCCTACAATGAGCAGTTCTTC.

In this sample, this clonotype turned up many times. The chain is built from TRBV18 and TRBJ2-1; D may be TRBD2 (5 bases). The germline V gene encodes CDR1 KGHSH and CDR2 LQKENI. There are 13 residues in the CDR3. With 3 bases removed from V and 9 bases from J, the gap between germline ends came to 12 bases. The CDR3 DNA reads TGTGCCAGCTCACCTCGGACTGTCCGTGAGCAGTTCTTC. Its translation is CASSPRTVREQFF.

This clonotype has a count of ten or more. This chain links TRBV7-2 with TRBJ2-3; 7 positions match TRBD2. J gave up 0 bases and V 2 bases, and 11 bases lay outside the gene matches. Germline CDR1 is SGHTA and CDR2 is FQGNSA. The CDR3 covers 18 residues. The CDR3 loop reads CASSLNPPGLTSTDTQYF. CDR3 coding DNA: TGTGCCAGCAGCTTAAACCCCCCGGGACTAACTAGCACAGATACGCAGTATTTT.

The sample holds many counts of this clonotype. The V gene is TRBV7-8, the J gene TRBJ2-1; 7 positions match TRBD1. CDR1 is SGHVS, CDR2 FQNEAQ, per germline. There are 16 residues in the CDR3. V was clipped by 3 bases and J by 8 bases; unmatched bases: 13. CDR3 in DNA: TGTGCCAGCAGCTTCGGGACAGTGAGCGTTAACGATGAGCAGTTCTTC. It specifies CASSFGTVSVNDEQFF.

This clonotype was detected many times. J is TRBJ1-6 and V is TRBV20-1; no clear D gene. Trimming removed 2 bases from V and 11 bases from J, with 7 bases in between. CDR1 and CDR2 from the germline V gene are DFQATT and SNEGSKA (reference sequence). There are 11 residues in the CDR3. The DNA for the CDR3 is TGCAGTGCTAGATCAACACCACCCCTCCACTTT. The encoded protein is CSARSTPPLHF.

The rearrangement uses TRBV18 and TRBJ2-7, with D perhaps TRBD1 (6 bases). Trimming shortened V by 1 base and J by 1 base, and 8 bases separated the two germline ends. Germline CDR1 is KGHSH and CDR2 is LQKENI. The CDR3 runs 14 residues. CDR3 sequence: CASSPRDKSYEQYF. The CDR3 DNA sequence: TGTGCCAGCTCACCACGGGACAAATCCTACGAGCAGTACTTC.

This clonotype has ten or more counts. This chain uses TRBV30 with TRBJ2-2; D remains unclear. CDR3 length equals 13 residues. Between the trimmed V and J ends, which lost 0 bases and 4 bases, there was a span of 6 bases. Germline V gives CDR1 GTSNPN, CDR2 SVGIG (reference sequence). The CDR3 DNA is TGTGCCTGGAGTGTACGGGCCACCGGGGAGCTGTTTTTT. Its translation is CAWSVRATGELFF.

The rearrangement links TRBV5-1 to TRBJ1-2; D ambiguous. CDR1 is SGHRS, CDR2 YFSETQ, per germline. CDR3 size: 13 residues. Between the trimmed V and J ends, which lost 4 bases and 13 bases, there was a span of 20 bases. The CDR3 spells CASSPGINPRLTF. For the CDR3, the DNA is TGCGCCAGCAGCCCCGGTATTAACCCTAGACTCACCTTC.

This rearrangement joins TRBV14 to TRBJ2-4, with D perhaps matching TRBD1 (6 bases). The CDR3 contains 16 residues. From germline, CDR1 is SGHDN and CDR2 FVKESK. Trimming left V 3 bases short and J 0 bases short, with 12 bases between. The CDR3 DNA follows: TGTGCCAGCAGCCACGCAACAGGGCTAGCCAAAAACATTCAGTACTTC. It specifies CASSHATGLAKNIQYF.

This clonotype was detected ten times or more. This chain links TRBV7-2 with TRBJ2-1; tentatively, D is TRBD2 (6 bases). The V and J ends lost 8 bases and 7 bases respectively, with 15 bases between them. This CDR3 has 13 amino acids. Germline assignment: CDR1 SGHTA and CDR2 FQGNSA. CDR3 amino acids: CASSVGGINEQFF. CDR3 DNA sequence: TGTGCCAGCTCGGTTGGGGGGATTAATGAGCAGTTCTTC.

This clonotype was seen repeatedly, ten times or more. This sequence joins TRBV29-1 and TRBJ1-2; D might be TRBD1 (6 bases). Germline lookup yields CDR1 SQVTM and CDR2 ANQGSEA. CDR3 size: 12 residues. Trimming took off 8 bases at V and 7 bases at J, with 17 bases between the two ends. The CDR3 loop reads CSIRGPGGGYTF. The CDR3 bases are TGCAGCATCAGGGGTCCCGGGGGTGGCTACACCTTC.

This clonotype has a count of ten or more. The chain's CDR3 is CASSGSLQETQYF. In DNA form, the CDR3 reads TGTGCCAGCAGCGGATCCTTACAAGAGACCCAGTACTTC. The V and J genes are TRBV7-2 and TRBJ2-5, with no clear D. The CDR3 is 13 residues long. V lost 5 bases to trimming and J lost 2 bases, with 9 bases between them. CDR1 is SGHTA and CDR2 is FQGNSA in the germline V gene.

This clonotype was seen many times. This sequence joins TRBV5-6 and TRBJ1-1, with 11 bases that match TRBD1. The V and J ends lost 3 bases and 7 bases, in that order; junction bases with no gene match: 8. The CDR3 length is 15 residues. Germline CDR1 is SGHDT and CDR2 is YYEEEE. The CDR3 reads CASSSRDRGGLEAFF. The CDR3 DNA reads TGTGCCAGCAGCTCCCGGGACAGGGGGGGCCTTGAAGCTTTCTTT.

This clonotype was observed at least ten times. The V gene is TRBV5-4, the J gene TRBJ1-1; 7 bases line up with TRBD1. Unmatched junction bases numbered 6, after V lost 4 bases and J lost 6 bases. Germline V gene lookup returns CDR1 SGHNT and CDR2 YYREEE (reference sequence). The CDR3 has 13 amino acids. The CDR3 loop is CASSRDSQSEAFF. Here the CDR3 DNA reads TGTGCCAGCAGCCGGGACAGCCAATCTGAAGCTTTCTTT.